These 25 T cell receptor beta chains were all obtained from the same sample, sequenced in a study of vaccination and CD4 T cells after COVID-19. This sample's treatment: roughly 10-day PBMC culture with coronavirus spike peptide pools or control peptides (ViraFEST assay). What these receptors recognize is not known. Oncomine TCR Beta short-read sequencing was applied to DNA from cultured CD4+ T cells. TCRdb analysed the PCR reads with MiXCR anew, one entry per CDR3 protein. The sample has about 19,000 distinct CDR3 sequences, roughly 48% seen once. The source was CD4+ T cells from blood, cultured in vitro, collected before SARS-CoV-2 vaccination. The receptors shown here come from a human donor who had recovered from COVID-19.

This sequence joins TRBV4-3 and TRBJ2-5; D may be TRBD2 (5 bases). Trimming took 1 base from V and 5 from J, leaving 14 bases between them. CDR3 size: 15 residues. Germline V gives CDR1 LGHNA, CDR2 YSLEER. This CDR3 reads CASSQGLTWRETQYF. CDR3 DNA: TGCGCCAGCAGCCAAGGACTCACTTGGAGGGAGACCCAGTACTTC.

The chain has TRBV28 and TRBJ2-5, with D possibly TRBD1 on 6 matching bases. Trimming pared 5 bases from V and 5 bases from J, leaving 15 bases between. This CDR3 has 14 amino acids. Looked up from germline, CDR1 is MDHEN and CDR2 is SYDVKM. The DNA for the CDR3 is TGTGCCAGCAGTACGTACAGGGAAGGGGAGACCCAGTACTTC. Its translation is CASSTYREGETQYF.

This CDR3 reads CASSLGGGGETQYF. The CDR3 DNA reads TGTGCCAGCAGCTTAGGGGGAGGGGGGGAGACCCAGTACTTC. The rearrangement uses TRBV7-9 and TRBJ2-5; possibly TRBD2 for D (7 bases). V shed 1 base and J shed 5 bases, with 11 bases lying between them. This CDR3 region has 14 residues. Germline loops: CDR1 SEHNR, CDR2 FQNEAQ (reference sequence).

The CDR3 reads CAISESTRGSGQPQHF. The CDR3 DNA is TGTGCCATCAGTGAGTCGACCAGGGGGTCTGGGCAGCCCCAGCATTTT. This rearrangement joins TRBV10-3 to TRBJ1-5; 7 positions match TRBD1. The CDR3 is 16 residues long. Germline values: CDR1 ENHRY, CDR2 SYGVKD. The V gene end was trimmed by 0 bases and the J gene end by 7 bases; junction bases not matched to a gene: 9.

The V and J genes are TRBV5-1 and TRBJ2-1; 12 bases are shared with TRBD2. The germline V gene encodes CDR1 SGHRS and CDR2 YFSETQ. CDR3 size: 15 residues. The trim removed 6 bases at V and 9 bases at J, leaving 10 bases unmatched. CDR3 DNA: TGCGCCAGCATGGTACTAGCGGGAGGTTCGAGTGAGCAGTTCTTC. As protein: CASMVLAGGSSEQFF.

J is TRBJ2-5 and V is TRBV6-8, with D hard to call. CDR1 and CDR2 (germline): MNHGY, SAAAGT. The CDR3 length is 10 residues. The CDR3 DNA reads TGTGGCCACAGTGGGGTGACCCAGTACTTC. It yields the protein CGHSGVTQYF.

This chain joins TRBV6-1 and TRBJ1-2; TRBD1 aligns across 7 bases. CDR3 length: 15 residues. Per the germline V gene, CDR1 is MNHNS and CDR2 is SASEGT. The J segment lost 4 bases and the V segment lost 0 bases, leaving 5 bases of the junction unmatched. The CDR3: CASSEAHPGGYGYTF. In DNA, the CDR3 is TGTGCCAGCAGTGAAGCGCACCCAGGGGGCTATGGCTACACCTTC.

This clonotype was counted only a few times. The CDR3 region is CASSLLGGGSRELFF. CDR3 in DNA: TGTGCCAGCAGCTTATTAGGAGGGGGAAGTCGGGAGCTGTTTTTT. This chain joins TRBV7-3 and TRBJ2-2; either TRBD1 or TRBD2 may fit D (6 bases each). The CDR3 runs to 15 residues. Trimming shortened V by 2 bases and J by 9 bases, and 16 bases separated the two germline ends. Germline V gene lookup returns CDR1 SGHTA and CDR2 FQGTGA. Variable domain in full (rest from reference TRBV7-3 and TRBJ2-2): GAGVSQTPSNKVTEKGKYVELRCDPISGHTALYWYRQSLGQGPEFLIYFQGTGAADDSGLPNDRFFAVRPEGSVSTLKIQRTERGDSAVYLCASSLLGGGSRELFFGEGSRLTVL.

The chain combines TRBV7-9 with TRBJ1-5, with TRBD1 identical over 10 bases. The CDR3 is 15 residues long. Germline lookup yields CDR1 SEHNR and CDR2 FQNEAQ (reference sequence). V trimming: 5 bases; J trimming: 6 bases; junction bases outside the gene matches: 7. CDR3 sequence: CASSRTGGSGQPQHF. In nucleotides, the CDR3 is TGTGCCAGCAGCCGGACAGGGGGGTCGGGTCAGCCCCAGCATTTT.

This clonotype was counted a few times. The chain couples TRBV20-1 to TRBJ2-5; 8 nucleotides line up with TRBD2. The length of the CDR3 is 13 residues. Germline CDR1 reads DFQATT; CDR2 reads SNEGSKA (reference sequence). After removal of 3 bases from V and 0 bases from J, the junction contained 0 bases not matched to a gene. For the CDR3, the DNA is TGCAGTGCTAGGGGACTAGACCAAGAGACCCAGTACTTC. Translation gives CSARGLDQETQYF.

The chain is built from TRBV19 and TRBJ2-2; 9 nucleotides match TRBD2. Germline CDR1 reads LNHDA; CDR2 reads SQIVND (reference sequence). CDR3 length: 16 amino acids. Trimming cost V 7 bases and J 2 bases; bases outside gene matches: 8. The DNA of the CDR3 is TGTGCCAGTAATAGCGGGAGAGGGTTTAACACCGGGGAGCTGTTTTTT. It yields the protein CASNSGRGFNTGELFF.

In this sample, this clonotype turned up a few times. The chain links TRBV27 to TRBJ2-3; 7 nucleotides match TRBD2. CDR1 MNHEY and CDR2 SMNVEV come from the germline V gene (reference sequence). The trim removed 6 bases at V and 5 bases at J, leaving 8 bases unmatched. The CDR3 is 14 amino acids. CDR3: CASRSGGSGDTQYF. Written as DNA, the CDR3 is TGTGCCAGCAGATCCGGGGGGTCTGGAGATACGCAGTATTTT.

This sequence joins TRBV20-1 and TRBJ1-6; tentatively, D is TRBD1 (6 bases). V was cut by 0 bases and J by 6 bases, with 15 bases left in between. In germline, CDR1 is DFQATT, CDR2 SNEGSKA (reference sequence). The length of the CDR3 is 16 residues. In nucleotides, the CDR3 is TGCAGTGCTAGAGAGCGCCGGGACAAGTTTAATTCACCCCTCCACTTT. This encodes CSARERRDKFNSPLHF.

The chain couples TRBV7-3 to TRBJ2-1; 9 bases fit TRBD2. V shed 5 bases and J 2 bases; nucleotides not matched to a gene: 4. Germline CDR1 SGHTA, CDR2 FQGTGA. This CDR3 is 15 amino acids long. Here the CDR3 reads CASSQIAGAYNEQFF. For the CDR3, the DNA is TGTGCCAGCAGCCAGATAGCGGGAGCCTACAATGAGCAGTTCTTC.

This clonotype was recorded once. The rearrangement joins TRBV5-1 to TRBJ2-3; unclear D gene. The V and J ends lost 0 bases and 0 bases respectively, with 8 bases between them. This CDR3 is built from 15 residues. Germline CDR1 SGHRS, CDR2 YFSETQ. The CDR3 nucleotides are TGCGCCAGCAGCTTGGTATCCACGAGCACAGATACGCAGTATTTT. Translated: CASSLVSTSTDTQYF.

The gene calls are TRBV6-5 and TRBJ1-2, with D possibly being TRBD1 (5 bases). Germline-derived CDR1 and CDR2 are MNHEY and SVGAGI. With 1 base removed from V and 3 bases from J, the gap between germline ends came to 9 bases. This CDR3 has 14 amino acids. The CDR3 bases are TGTGCCAGCAGTTACTTAGGGGTGCACTATGGCTACACCTTC. It is translated as CASSYLGVHYGYTF.

This clonotype was seen only a few times. This sequence joins TRBV10-1 and TRBJ2-6, with TRBD1 matching 9 bases. Germline CDR1 is WNHNN and CDR2 is SYGVQD (reference sequence). The CDR3 length is 20 residues. After removal of 2 bases from V and 0 bases from J, the junction contained 11 bases not matched to a gene. The CDR3 protein is CASSEAGQGPSLSGANVLTF. CDR3 bases: TGCGCCAGCAGTGAGGCGGGACAGGGCCCTTCTCTCTCTGGGGCCAACGTCCTGACTTTC.

The chain combines TRBV6-1 with TRBJ1-6; 8 bases fit TRBD1. The germline gives CDR1 MNHNS, CDR2 SASEGT. V shed 4 bases and J 9 bases; nucleotides not matched to a gene: 5. The CDR3 is 14 amino acids. In DNA, the CDR3 is TGTGCCAGCAGTGGGACAGGGCAGAGTTCACCCCTCCACTTT. Protein product: CASSGTGQSSPLHF.

The genes are TRBV4-1 and TRBJ2-7, with TRBD2 identical over 9 bases. Germline loops: CDR1 MGHRA, CDR2 YSYEKL. With 1 base clipped from V and 1 base from J, the junction kept 5 bases outside the gene matches. The CDR3 consists of 16 residues. Here the CDR3 DNA reads TGCGCCAGCAGCCAAGGAAGGCTAGCGGGGTCCTACGAGCAGTACTTC. It yields the protein CASSQGRLAGSYEQYF.

The J gene is TRBJ2-3, the V gene TRBV19; weak D call: TRBD1 (6 bases). The V end lost 5 bases, the J end lost 5 bases, and 17 bases lay between the germline ends. CDR3 length: 15 residues. Germline assignment: CDR1 LNHDA and CDR2 SQIVND (reference sequence). The CDR3 nucleotides read TGTGCCAGTAGTGGAAGGACAGAGCTCAGAGATACGCAGTATTTT. This sequence encodes CASSGRTELRDTQYF.

This clonotype showed up just a few times. This rearrangement joins TRBV19 to TRBJ1-1, with a tentative D call TRBD1 (5 bases). CDR1 LNHDA and CDR2 SQIVND come from the germline V gene (reference sequence). V was cut by 7 bases and J by 1 base, with 16 bases left in between. The CDR3 has 15 amino acids. The chain's CDR3 is CASIRGQDRNTEAFF. In DNA form, the CDR3 reads TGTGCCAGTATCCGGGGCCAGGATAGGAACACTGAAGCTTTCTTT.

The gene calls are TRBV19 and TRBJ2-1; 8 positions agree with TRBD2. Germline CDR1 is LNHDA and CDR2 is SQIVND (reference sequence). The CDR3 spans 16 residues. V shed 10 bases and J 2 bases; nucleotides not matched to a gene: 13. CDR3 coding DNA: TGTGCCAAACCCCTACCGGGACTAGTGGCCTACAATGAGCAGTTCTTC. Translated, it gives CAKPLPGLVAYNEQFF.

The chain uses TRBV7-2 and TRBJ1-6; no clear D. This CDR3 spans 11 amino acids. The germline V and J ends were trimmed by 8 bases and 9 bases, with 8 bases remaining between them. From germline, CDR1 is SGHTA and CDR2 FQGNSA. The CDR3 spells CASSMGSPLHF. The CDR3, as DNA: TGTGCCAGCTCGATGGGTTCACCCCTCCACTTT.

The V and J genes are TRBV11-1 and TRBJ2-5; maybe TRBD2 (6 bases). From germline, CDR1 is SGHAT and CDR2 FQDESV (reference sequence). This CDR3 spans 15 amino acids. V dropped 5 bases and J dropped 1 base, with 14 bases sitting between them. CDR3 sequence (DNA): TGTGCCAGCAGCATCCGGGGGTCCCCCCAAGAGACCCAGTACTTC. This codes for CASSIRGSPQETQYF.

A few counts support this clonotype. This rearrangement joins TRBV7-9 to TRBJ1-1; 8 nucleotides line up with TRBD1. Looked up from germline, CDR1 is SEHNR and CDR2 is FQNEAQ (reference sequence). V dropped 3 bases and J dropped 3; count of bases not matched to a gene: 9. CDR3 length: 16 residues. The CDR3 nucleotides read TGTGCCAGCAGCTTCCGGACAGGGTCCATTGACACTGAAGCTTTCTTT. Translating gives CASSFRTGSIDTEAFF.